The clone carrying this T cell receptor (beta chain) was observed a single time. What it recognizes is unknown. This sample stems from a study of cytomegalovirus exposure and HLA in healthy donors. Study-wide background: In a later analysis, it was reported that the 110 or so validation repertoires had been produced on the same platform as the 550 to 700 repertoires belonging to the first cohort.

J gave up 4 bases and V 4 bases, and 13 bases lay outside the gene matches. The germline CDR1 and CDR2 sequences are SGHNT and YYREEE (reference sequence). The CDR3 runs 18 residues. Whole-study results and caveats: Reports described diagnosis of cytomegalovirus status by the classifier as highly specific and sensitive. The listing of 150 to 200 TCR beta chains classed them as cytomegalovirus-associated.

Libraries were prepared by immunoSEQ multiplex PCR; TCRdb keeps only in-frame clonotypes and omits some of them. The sample lists over 200,000 clones, about 92% occurring once. The TCR was taken from a woman younger than 45 in good health and CMV-seronegative. Sequencing input: PBMCs. The rearrangement links TRBV5-4 to TRBJ2-2; 10 nucleotides agree with TRBD2. The CDR3 DNA reads as TGTGCCAGCAGCCTTCTCTCTAGCGGGAGTTTGGGCACCGGGGAGCTGTTTTTT. As protein: CASSLLSSGSLGTGELFF.